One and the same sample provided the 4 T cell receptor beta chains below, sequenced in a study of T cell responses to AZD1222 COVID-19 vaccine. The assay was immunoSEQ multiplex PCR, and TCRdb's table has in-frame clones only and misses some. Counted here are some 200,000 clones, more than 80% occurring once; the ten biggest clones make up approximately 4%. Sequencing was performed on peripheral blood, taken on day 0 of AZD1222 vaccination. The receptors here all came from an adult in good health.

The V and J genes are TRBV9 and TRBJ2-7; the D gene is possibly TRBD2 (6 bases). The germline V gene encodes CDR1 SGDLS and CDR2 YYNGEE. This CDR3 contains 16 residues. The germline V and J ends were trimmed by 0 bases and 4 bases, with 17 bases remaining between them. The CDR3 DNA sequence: TGTGCCAGCAGCGTAGGAGGAGGGAGTCCTGATTACGAGCAGTACTTC. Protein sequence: CASSVGGGSPDYEQYF.

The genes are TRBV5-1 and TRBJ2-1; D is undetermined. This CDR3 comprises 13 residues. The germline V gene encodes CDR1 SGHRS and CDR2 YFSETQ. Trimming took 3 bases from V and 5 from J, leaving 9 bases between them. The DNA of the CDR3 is TGCGCCAGCAGCTCCGCGCCCCACAATGAGCAGTTCTTC. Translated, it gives CASSSAPHNEQFF.

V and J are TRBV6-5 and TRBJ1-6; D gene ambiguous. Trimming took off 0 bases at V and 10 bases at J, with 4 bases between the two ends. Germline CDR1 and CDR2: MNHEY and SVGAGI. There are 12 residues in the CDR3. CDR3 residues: CASSYSQSPLHF. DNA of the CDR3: TGTGCCAGCAGTTACTCGCAGTCACCCCTCCACTTT.

In DNA, the CDR3 is TGTGCCAGCAGTTGGGATCCGAATGAAAAACTGTTTTTT. Translating gives CASSWDPNEKLFF. This chain connects TRBV2 to TRBJ1-4; D gene unclear. V dropped 5 bases and J dropped 5 bases, with 9 bases sitting between them. Looked up from germline, CDR1 is SNHLY and CDR2 is FYNNEI. The CDR3 is 13 residues long.